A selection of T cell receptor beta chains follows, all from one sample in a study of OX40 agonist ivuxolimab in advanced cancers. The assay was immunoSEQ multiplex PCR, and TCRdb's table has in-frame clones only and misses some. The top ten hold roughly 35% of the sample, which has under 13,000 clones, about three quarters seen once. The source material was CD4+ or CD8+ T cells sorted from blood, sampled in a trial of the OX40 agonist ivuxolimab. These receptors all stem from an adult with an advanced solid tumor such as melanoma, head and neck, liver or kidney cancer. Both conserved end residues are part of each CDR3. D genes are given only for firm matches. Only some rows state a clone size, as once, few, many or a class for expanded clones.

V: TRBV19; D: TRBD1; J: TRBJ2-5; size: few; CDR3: CASSPGYRGRFQETQYF; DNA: TGTGCCAGTTCCCCGGGTTACAGGGGGCGCTTCCAAGAGACCCAGTACTTC
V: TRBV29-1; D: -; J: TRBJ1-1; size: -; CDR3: CSVHGDWNTEAFF; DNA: TGCAGCGTCCACGGAGACTGGAACACTGAAGCTTTCTTT
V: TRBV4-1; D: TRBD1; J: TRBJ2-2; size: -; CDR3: CASRDEGGLNTGELFF; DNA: TGCGCCAGCAGGGACGAAGGGGGCCTGAACACCGGGGAGCTGTTTTTT
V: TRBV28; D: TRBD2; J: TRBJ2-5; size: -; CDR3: CASSFSGSQETQYF; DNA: TGTGCCAGCAGTTTTAGCGGGAGTCAAGAGACCCAGTACTTC
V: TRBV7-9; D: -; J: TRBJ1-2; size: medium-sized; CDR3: CASSFGSYGYTF; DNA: TGTGCCAGCAGCTTCGGGAGCTATGGCTACACCTTC
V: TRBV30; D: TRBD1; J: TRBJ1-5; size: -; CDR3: CAWTGTGNQPQHF; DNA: TGTGCCTGGACCGGGACAGGGAATCAGCCCCAGCATTTT
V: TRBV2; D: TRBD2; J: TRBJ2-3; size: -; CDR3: CASSGLAGITDTQYF; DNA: TGTGCCAGCAGCGGACTAGCGGGGATCACAGATACGCAGTATTTT
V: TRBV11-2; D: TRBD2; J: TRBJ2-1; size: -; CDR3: CASSFVRGGYNEQFF; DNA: TGTGCCAGCAGCTTTGTCCGGGGGGGCTACAATGAGCAGTTCTTC
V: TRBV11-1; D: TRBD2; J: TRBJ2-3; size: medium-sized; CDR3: CASSPGLAGVGTDTQYF; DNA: TGTGCCAGCAGCCCGGGACTAGCGGGAGTTGGTACAGATACGCAGTATTTT
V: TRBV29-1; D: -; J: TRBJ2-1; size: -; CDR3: CSAAGWQNNEQFF; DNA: TGCAGCGCTGCTGGCTGGCAGAATAATGAGCAGTTCTTC
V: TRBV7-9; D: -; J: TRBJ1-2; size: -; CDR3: CASSLDRSGAYYGYTF; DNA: TGTGCCAGCAGCTTAGATCGGTCGGGGGCTTACTATGGCTACACCTTC
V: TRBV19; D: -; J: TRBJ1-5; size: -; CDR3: CASSMRGRSNQPQHF; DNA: TGTGCCAGTAGTATGCGGGGACGGAGCAATCAGCCCCAGCATTTT
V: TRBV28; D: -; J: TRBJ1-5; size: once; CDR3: CASSLSYRTNQPQHF; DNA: TGTGCCAGCAGTTTAAGTTACAGGACTAATCAGCCCCAGCATTTT
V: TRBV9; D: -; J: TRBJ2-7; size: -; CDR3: CASSGDGYEQYF; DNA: TGTGCCAGCAGCGGCGACGGATACGAGCAGTACTTC
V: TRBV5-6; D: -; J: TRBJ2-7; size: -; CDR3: CASNREQDGSYEQYF; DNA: TGTGCCAGCAACCGGGAGCAGGACGGCTCCTACGAGCAGTACTTC
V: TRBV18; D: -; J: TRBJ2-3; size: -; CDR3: CASSPPYGEDTQYF; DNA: TGTGCCAGCTCACCCCCTTACGGCGAAGATACGCAGTATTTT
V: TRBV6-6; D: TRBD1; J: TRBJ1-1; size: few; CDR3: CASSPTGNEDEAFF; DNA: TGTGCCAGCAGCCCGACAGGGAATGAAGATGAAGCTTTCTTT
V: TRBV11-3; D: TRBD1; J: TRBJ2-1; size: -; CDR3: CASSARTGGNNEQFF; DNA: TGTGCCAGCAGCGCACGGACAGGGGGCAACAATGAGCAGTTCTTC
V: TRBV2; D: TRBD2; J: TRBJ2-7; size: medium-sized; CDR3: CASTVGAGVGEQYF; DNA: TGTGCCAGCACCGTCGGAGCGGGAGTCGGGGAGCAGTACTTC
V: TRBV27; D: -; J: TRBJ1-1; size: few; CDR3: CASSPLGVNTEAFF; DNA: TGTGCCAGCAGTCCTCTAGGGGTGAACACTGAAGCTTTCTTT
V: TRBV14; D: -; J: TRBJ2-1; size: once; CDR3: CASSQDNIMKQFF; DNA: TGTGCCAGCAGCCAAGATAATATAATGAAGCAGTTCTTC
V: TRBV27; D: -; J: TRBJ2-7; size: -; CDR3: CASSPQEALWEQYF; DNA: TGTGCCAGCAGTCCACAGGAGGCGCTGTGGGAGCAGTACTTC
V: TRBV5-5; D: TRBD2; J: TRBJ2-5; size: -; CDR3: CASSLIAGGPSGETQYF; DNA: TGTGCCAGCAGCTTGATAGCGGGAGGGCCCTCGGGTGAGACCCAGTACTTC
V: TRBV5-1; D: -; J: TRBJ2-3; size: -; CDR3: CASSLAQGGLTDTQYF; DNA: TGCGCCAGCAGCTTGGCCCAGGGTGGCCTCACAGATACGCAGTATTTT
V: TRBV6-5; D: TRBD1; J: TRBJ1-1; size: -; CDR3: CASSYSYRGDNTEAFF; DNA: TGTGCCAGCAGTTACTCGTACAGGGGGGATAACACTGAAGCTTTCTTT
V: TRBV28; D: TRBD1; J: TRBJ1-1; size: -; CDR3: CASSLLTGQGDPDTEAFF; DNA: TGTGCCAGCAGTTTGCTTACGGGACAGGGTGACCCCGACACTGAAGCTTTCTTT
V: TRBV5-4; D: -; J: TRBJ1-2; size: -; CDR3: CASSFGQGYTF; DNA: TGTGCCAGCAGCTTCGGACAGGGCTACACCTTC
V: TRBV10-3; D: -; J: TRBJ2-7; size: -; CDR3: CAISEERVYEQYF; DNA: TGTGCCATCAGTGAGGAACGGGTCTACGAGCAGTACTTC
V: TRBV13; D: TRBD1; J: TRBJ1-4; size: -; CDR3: CASSSRTGGNEKLFF; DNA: TGTGCCAGCAGCTCAAGGACAGGGGGCAATGAAAAACTGTTTTTT
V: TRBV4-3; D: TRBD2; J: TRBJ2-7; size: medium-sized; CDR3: CASSQEGSGIYEQYF; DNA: TGCGCCAGCAGCCAAGAAGGCAGCGGGATCTACGAGCAGTACTTC
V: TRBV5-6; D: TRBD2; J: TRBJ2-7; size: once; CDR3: CASSLDGLAGRHEQYF; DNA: TGTGCCAGCAGCTTGGATGGACTAGCGGGAAGGCACGAGCAGTACTTC
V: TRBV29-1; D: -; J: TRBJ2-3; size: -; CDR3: CSGSGATSTDTQYF; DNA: TGCAGCGGTAGCGGAGCCACTAGCACAGATACGCAGTATTTT
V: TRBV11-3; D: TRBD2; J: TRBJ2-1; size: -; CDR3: CASSLALAGVGWDNEQFF; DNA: TGTGCCAGCAGCTTAGCCCTAGCGGGAGTAGGTTGGGACAATGAGCAGTTCTTC
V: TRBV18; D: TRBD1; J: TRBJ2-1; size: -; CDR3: CASSPAKGAGNNNEQFF; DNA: TGTGCCAGCTCACCCGCAAAGGGGGCCGGGAATAACAATGAGCAGTTCTTC
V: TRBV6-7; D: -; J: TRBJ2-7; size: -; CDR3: CASKPGTPVREQYF; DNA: TGTGCCAGCAAGCCTGGGACTCCAGTTCGGGAGCAGTACTTC
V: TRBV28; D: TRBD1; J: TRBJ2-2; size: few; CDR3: CASSARGTGELFF; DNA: TGTGCCAGCAGTGCCAGGGGGACCGGGGAGCTGTTTTTT